This T cell receptor beta chain is from a study of regulatory T cells in long-lasting Graves disease. About the research overall: Graves' disease counted as persistent after over 5 years of antithyroid drugs with positive TSH receptor antibodies.

The CDR3 length is 14 residues. V was shortened by 3 bases and J by 6 bases, with 12 bases between the two germline ends. Per germline, CDR1 SNHLY and CDR2 FYNNEI. Study observations and caveats: Public clonotype sharing was higher in persistent than newly diagnosed patients. Tissue studied was limited to peripheral blood, excluding thyroid tissue.

This sample's time point: persistent/refractory GD, antithyroid drugs over 5 years with positive TRAb. From PBMCs, RNA was extracted and then used to make the TCR library. Investigators report Graves' disease was diagnosed under American Thyroid Association guidelines. Construction of TCR beta libraries relied on iRepertoire HTBI primers and on Arm-PCR targeting CDR3 regions. A single record per CDR3 protein comes from TCRdb applying MiXCR to the multiplex PCR reads. The sample includes 400,000 or so distinct CDR3 sequences, around 22% of them seen just once. This clonotype was recorded at least ten times. What it binds is unknown.

The sample was peripheral blood mononuclear cells (PBMCs), taken when the disease was refractory, from a patient treated with antithyroid drugs. The receptor's source is a female donor with Graves disease. The chain couples TRBV2 to TRBJ1-5; D perhaps matches TRBD1 (6 bases). The CDR3 nucleotides are TGTGCCAGCAGTGATGGGATGGGGGCTCAGCCCCAGCATTTT. It specifies CASSDGMGAQPQHF.